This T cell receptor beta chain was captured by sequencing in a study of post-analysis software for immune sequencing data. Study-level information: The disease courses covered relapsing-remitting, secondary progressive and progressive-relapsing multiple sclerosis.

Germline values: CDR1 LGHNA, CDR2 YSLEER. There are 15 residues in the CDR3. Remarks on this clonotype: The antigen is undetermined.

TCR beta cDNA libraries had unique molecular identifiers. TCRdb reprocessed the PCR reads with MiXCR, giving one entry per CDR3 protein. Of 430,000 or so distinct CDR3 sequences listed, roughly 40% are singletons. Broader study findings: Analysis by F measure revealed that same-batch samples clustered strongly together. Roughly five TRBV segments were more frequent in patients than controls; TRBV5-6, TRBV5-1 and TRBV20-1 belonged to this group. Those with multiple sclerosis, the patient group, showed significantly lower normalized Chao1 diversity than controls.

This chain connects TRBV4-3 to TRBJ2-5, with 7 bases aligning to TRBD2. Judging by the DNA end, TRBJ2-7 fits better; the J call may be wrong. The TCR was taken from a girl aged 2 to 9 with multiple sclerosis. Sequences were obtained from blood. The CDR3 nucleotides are TGCGCCAGCAGCCAAGAACTAGCGTCATTATACGAGCAGTACTTC. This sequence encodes CASSQELASLYEQYF.